Listed below are T cell receptor beta chains from one sample, sequenced in a study of T cells after yellow fever vaccination. MiXCR, applied by TCRdb to the 5' RACE reads, yields one record per CDR3 protein. The sample holds roughly 250,000 distinct CDR3 sequences, around 13% seen once. Sample: CD4+ T cells sorted from PBMCs, taken 45 days after the yellow fever booster vaccination. The receptors originated from a man aged 30 to 45 who received the YFV17D yellow fever vaccine. Both conserved end residues are part of each CDR3. A D gene is named only where the DNA matches it firmly. For some rows the clone size is stated as once, few or many, or as a class when expanded; others skip it.

cdr3_aa: CASSMGPDIQETQYF
cdr3_nt: TGTGCCAGCAGCATGGGACCGGACATCCAAGAGACCCAGTACTTC
d_call: -
clone_size: -
j_call: TRBJ2-5
v_call: TRBV7-2

cdr3_aa: CASKSTSGSYNEQFF
cdr3_nt: TGTGCCAGCAAATCGACTAGCGGGTCGTACAATGAGCAGTTCTTC
d_call: TRBD2
clone_size: few
j_call: TRBJ2-1
v_call: TRBV7-2

cdr3_aa: CASSSPGPHYEQYF
cdr3_nt: TGTGCCAGCAGCTCCCCCGGGCCTCATTACGAGCAGTACTTC
d_call: -
clone_size: few
j_call: TRBJ2-7
v_call: TRBV7-8

cdr3_aa: CSVRGAGTGAYEQYF
cdr3_nt: TGCAGCGTTCGTGGCGCCGGGACAGGGGCCTACGAGCAGTACTTC
d_call: TRBD1
clone_size: -
j_call: TRBJ2-7
v_call: TRBV29-1

cdr3_aa: CASNPGNIYYGYTF
cdr3_nt: TGTGCCAGCAACCCAGGAAATATCTACTATGGCTACACCTTC
d_call: -
clone_size: few
j_call: TRBJ1-2
v_call: TRBV6-1

cdr3_aa: CASSPRRTYEQYF
cdr3_nt: TGTGCCAGCAGCCCTAGGCGCACCTACGAGCAGTACTTC
d_call: -
clone_size: -
j_call: TRBJ2-7
v_call: TRBV13

cdr3_aa: CASSLGAGASYEQYF
cdr3_nt: TGTGCCAGCAGTTTAGGAGCGGGAGCTTCCTACGAGCAGTACTTC
d_call: TRBD2
clone_size: few
j_call: TRBJ2-7
v_call: TRBV7-2

cdr3_aa: CASSLRGRAQTGELFF
cdr3_nt: TGTGCCAGCAGCCTAAGAGGGAGGGCCCAAACCGGGGAGCTGTTTTTT
d_call: TRBD2
clone_size: many
j_call: TRBJ2-2
v_call: TRBV7-9

cdr3_aa: CATSRGSVSGNQPQHF
cdr3_nt: TGTGCCACCAGCAGAGGGTCGGTTTCAGGGAATCAGCCCCAGCATTTT
d_call: -
clone_size: few
j_call: TRBJ1-5
v_call: TRBV15

cdr3_aa: CASRTIAGGFIDEQYF
cdr3_nt: TGTGCCAGCAGGACTATAGCGGGAGGGTTCATTGACGAGCAGTACTTC
d_call: TRBD2
clone_size: few
j_call: TRBJ2-7
v_call: TRBV7-2

cdr3_aa: CATSRDQETLGANVLTF
cdr3_nt: TGTGCCACCAGCAGAGATCAGGAGACCCTCGGGGCCAACGTCCTGACTTTC
d_call: -
clone_size: few
j_call: TRBJ2-6
v_call: TRBV15

cdr3_aa: CASSQGRDGRTEQYF
cdr3_nt: TGCGCCAGCAGCCAGGGTCGGGATGGTAGGACGGAGCAGTACTTC
d_call: -
clone_size: few
j_call: TRBJ2-7
v_call: TRBV4-3

cdr3_aa: CASRSTGSKDEQYF
cdr3_nt: TGTGCCAGCAGGTCGACAGGGAGTAAAGACGAGCAGTACTTC
d_call: TRBD1
clone_size: few
j_call: TRBJ2-7
v_call: TRBV6-1

cdr3_aa: CASGSQAGKNEQFF
cdr3_nt: TGTGCCAGCGGTAGCCAGGCGGGAAAGAATGAGCAGTTCTTC
d_call: -
clone_size: few
j_call: TRBJ2-1
v_call: TRBV9

cdr3_aa: CASSQDPPDRGHQPQHF
cdr3_nt: TGTGCCAGCAGCCAAGATCCCCCGGACAGGGGGCATCAGCCCCAGCATTTT
d_call: TRBD1
clone_size: -
j_call: TRBJ1-5
v_call: TRBV4-2